Following are 10 T cell receptor beta chains from one sample sequenced in a study of T-cell reconstitution after alpha-beta-depleted transplantation in children. Unique molecular identifiers were built into the TCRbeta library. TCRdb re-called the PCR reads with MiXCR, one entry per CDR3 protein. The data show 670,000 or so distinct CDR3 sequences, around 12% seen once. The sample here was PBMCs, taken before TCRalphabeta/CD19-depleted stem cell transplant. The source of these receptors is a girl aged 2 to 9 with congenital amegakaryocytic thrombocytopenia, due to receive a stem cell transplant.

V is TRBV11-1 and J is TRBJ1-3, with D maybe TRBD1 (6 bases). The CDR3 extends over 18 amino acids. The V gene lost 5 bases and the J gene lost 0 bases, with 20 bases spanning the gap. Germline V lookup: CDR1 SGHAT, CDR2 FQDESV (reference sequence). The chain's CDR3 is CASSQTKLRDNSGNTIYF. The CDR3 DNA reads as TGTGCCAGCAGCCAGACAAAACTTCGGGACAACTCTGGAAACACCATATATTTT. Together with reference TRBV11-1 and TRBJ1-3, the CDR3 gives the full variable domain: EAEVAQSPRYKITEKSQAVAFWCDPISGHATLYWYRQILGQGPELLVQFQDESVVDDSQLPKDRFSAERLKGVDSTLKIQPAELGDSAMYLCASSQTKLRDNSGNTIYFGEGSWLTVV.

Many counts were recorded for this clonotype. The chain couples TRBV5-1 to TRBJ2-3; 7 bases map to TRBD2. Germline V gives CDR1 SGHRS, CDR2 YFSETQ. CDR3 length: 17 residues. The V gene end was trimmed by 0 bases and the J gene end by 0 bases; junction bases not matched to a gene: 7. The CDR3 spells CASSLGRSSGSTDTQYF. The CDR3 DNA follows: TGCGCCAGCAGCTTGGGTCGTAGTAGCGGGAGCACAGATACGCAGTATTTT. Filled out from reference TRBV5-1 and TRBJ2-3, the complete variable domain reads KAGVTQTPRYLIKTRGQQVTLSCSPISGHRSVSWYQQTPGQGLQFLFEYFSETQRNKGNFPGRFSGRQFSNSRSEMNVSTLELGDSALYLCASSLGRSSGSTDTQYFGPGTRLTVL.

This clonotype was picked up many times. J is TRBJ2-7 and V is TRBV12-5; D is perhaps TRBD1 (6 bases). CDR1 is LGHNT and CDR2 is FRNRAP in the germline V gene. Trimming took 7 bases from V and 0 from J, leaving 10 bases between them. The CDR3 has 13 amino acids. The CDR3 coding sequence is TGTGCTAGTGAGGGGGAAGTCTCCTACGAGCAGTACTTC. Encoded protein: CASEGEVSYEQYF.

This clonotype turned up a few times. The chain is built from TRBV27 and TRBJ2-1, with D perhaps TRBD2 (5 bases). V was trimmed by 7 bases and J by 8 bases, leaving 21 bases between them. The germline V gene encodes CDR1 MNHEY and CDR2 SMNVEV (reference sequence). CDR3 size: 15 residues. The DNA for the CDR3 is TGTGCCAGCACCTCCCAGCGACACAACGGGGATGAGCAGTTCTTC. Translation: CASTSQRHNGDEQFF.

This clonotype came up many times. CDR3 in amino acids: CASSRTSGSETQYF. In nucleotides, the CDR3 is TGTGCCAGCAGTCGGACTAGCGGGAGTGAGACCCAGTACTTC. The genes are TRBV12-3 or TRBV12-4 and TRBJ2-5; TRBD2 agrees at 13 bases. J was trimmed by 5 bases and V by 5 bases; bases with no gene match: 2. The CDR3 is made up of 14 amino acids.

The table lists this clonotype with a few counts. This sequence joins TRBV20-1 and TRBJ2-5, with no clear D. The ends were cut back, 0 bases at V and 5 bases at J, with 10 bases in the middle. Germline lookup yields CDR1 DFQATT and CDR2 SNEGSKA (reference sequence). The CDR3 runs to 13 residues. In DNA form, the CDR3 reads TGCAGTGCTAGAGATACGCTGGGGGAGACCCAGTACTTC. Residues: CSARDTLGETQYF.

In its sample, this clonotype was seen many times. The chain is built from TRBV20-1 and TRBJ1-2, with 9 nucleotides matching TRBD1. Losses at the gene ends were 0 bases for V and 8 bases for J; bases not matched to a gene: 7. The CDR3 is 14 residues long. CDR1 and CDR2 (germline): DFQATT, SNEGSKA (reference sequence). The CDR3 sequence is CSARETGGGLGYTF. The CDR3 bases are TGCAGTGCTAGAGAGACAGGGGGAGGCTTGGGCTACACCTTC.

This clonotype was picked up many times. V is TRBV10-3 and J is TRBJ2-1; the D gene could be TRBD1 or TRBD2 (5 bases each). The CDR3 runs to 14 residues. Trimming removed 11 bases at V and 6 bases at J, with 20 bases between. CDR1 and CDR2 from the germline V gene are ENHRY and SYGVKD. CDR3 loop: CAVEDGGRSNEQFF. For the CDR3, the DNA is TGTGCCGTCGAAGATGGGGGACGGAGCAATGAGCAGTTCTTC.

A few counts support this clonotype. V is TRBV20-1 and J is TRBJ1-2; D is uncertain. The V end lost 5 bases, the J end lost 5 bases, and 9 bases lay between the germline ends. The germline V gene encodes CDR1 DFQATT and CDR2 SNEGSKA (reference sequence). This CDR3 comprises 11 residues. CDR3 bases: TGCAGTGCTCCCGAGTCATATGGCTACACCTTC. It specifies CSAPESYGYTF.

This clonotype was found many times. The chain links TRBV10-3 to TRBJ2-3, with D perhaps assigned TRBD1 or TRBD2 (5 bases each). The V and J ends lost 8 bases and 4 bases respectively, with 13 bases between them. Germline V lookup: CDR1 ENHRY, CDR2 SYGVKD. CDR3 length: 13 residues. CDR3 nucleotide sequence: TGTGCCATCCAACCAAGGGGAGCAGATACGCAGTATTTT. Protein product: CAIQPRGADTQYF.